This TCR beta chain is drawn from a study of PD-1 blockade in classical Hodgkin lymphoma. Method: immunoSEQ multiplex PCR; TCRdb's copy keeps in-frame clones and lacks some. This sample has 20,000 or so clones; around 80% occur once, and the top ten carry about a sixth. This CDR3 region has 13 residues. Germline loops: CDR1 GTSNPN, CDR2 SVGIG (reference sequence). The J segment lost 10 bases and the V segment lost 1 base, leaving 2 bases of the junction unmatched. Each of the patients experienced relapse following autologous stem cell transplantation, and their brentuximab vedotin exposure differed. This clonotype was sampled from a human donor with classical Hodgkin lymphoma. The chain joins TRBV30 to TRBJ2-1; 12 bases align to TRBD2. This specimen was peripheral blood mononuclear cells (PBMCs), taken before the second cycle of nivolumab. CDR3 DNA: TGTGCCTGGAGTGGGCTAGCGGGAGGGGAGCAGTTCTTC. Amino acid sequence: CAWSGLAGGEQFF.